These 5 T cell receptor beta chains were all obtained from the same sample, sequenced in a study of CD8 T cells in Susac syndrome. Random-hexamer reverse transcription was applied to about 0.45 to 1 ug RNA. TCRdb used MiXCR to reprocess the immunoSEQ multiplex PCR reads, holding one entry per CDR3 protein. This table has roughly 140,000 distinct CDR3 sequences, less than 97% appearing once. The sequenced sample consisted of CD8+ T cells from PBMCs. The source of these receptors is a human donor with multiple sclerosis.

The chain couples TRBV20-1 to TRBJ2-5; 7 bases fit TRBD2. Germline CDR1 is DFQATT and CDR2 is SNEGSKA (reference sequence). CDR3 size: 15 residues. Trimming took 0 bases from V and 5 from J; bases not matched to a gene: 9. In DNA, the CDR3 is TGCAGTGCTAGAGATAATCTGAAAGCGGGGGAGACCCAGTACTTC. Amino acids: CSARDNLKAGETQYF.

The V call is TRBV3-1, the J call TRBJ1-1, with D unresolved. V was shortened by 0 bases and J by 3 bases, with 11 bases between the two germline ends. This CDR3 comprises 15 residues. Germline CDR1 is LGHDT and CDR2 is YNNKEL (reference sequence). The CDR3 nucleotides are TGTGCCAGCAGCCAAGATATTGCCGTATACACTGAAGCTTTCTTT. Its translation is CASSQDIAVYTEAFF. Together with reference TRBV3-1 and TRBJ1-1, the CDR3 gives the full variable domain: DTAVSQTPKYLVTQMGNDKSIKCEQNLGHDTMYWYKQDSKKFLKIMFSYNNKELIINETVPNRFSPKSPDKAHLNLHINSLELGDSAVYFCASSQDIAVYTEAFFGQGTRLTVV.

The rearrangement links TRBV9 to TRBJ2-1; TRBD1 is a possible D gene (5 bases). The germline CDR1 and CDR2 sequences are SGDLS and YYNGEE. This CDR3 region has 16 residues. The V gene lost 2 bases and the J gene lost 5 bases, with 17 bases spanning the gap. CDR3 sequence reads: CASSVSSRGADNEQFF. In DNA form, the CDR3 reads TGTGCCAGCAGCGTGAGCTCTAGGGGCGCCGACAATGAGCAGTTCTTC.

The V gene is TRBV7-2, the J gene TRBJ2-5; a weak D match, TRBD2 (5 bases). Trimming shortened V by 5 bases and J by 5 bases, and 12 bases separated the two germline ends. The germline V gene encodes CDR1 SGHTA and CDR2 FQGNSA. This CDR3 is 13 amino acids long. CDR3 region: CASSPSGGETQYF. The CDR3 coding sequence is TGTGCCAGCAGCCCAAGTGGAGGCGAGACCCAGTACTTC.

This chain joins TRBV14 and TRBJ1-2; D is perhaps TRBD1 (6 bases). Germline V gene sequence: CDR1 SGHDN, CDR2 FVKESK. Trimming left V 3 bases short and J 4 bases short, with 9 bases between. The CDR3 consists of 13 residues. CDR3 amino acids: CASSQGTIYGYTF. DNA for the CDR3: TGTGCCAGCAGCCAGGGGACAATCTATGGCTACACCTTC. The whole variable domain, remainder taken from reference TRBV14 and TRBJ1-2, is EAGVTQFPSHSVIEKGQTVTLRCDPISGHDNLYWYRRVMGKEIKFLLHFVKESKQDESGMPNNRFLAERTGGTYSTLKVQPAELEDSGVYFCASSQGTIYGYTFGSGTRLTVV.